The 28 T cell receptor beta chains given below trace back to one sample, sequenced in a study of CD8 T cells in Susac syndrome. When the RNA was reverse transcribed, random hexamers were used with an input of about 0.45 to 1 ug. In TCRdb, the immunoSEQ multiplex PCR reads were re-called with MiXCR into one record per CDR3 protein. The sample consists of some 150,000 distinct CDR3 sequences, approximately 94% of them appearing once. What was sequenced was CD4+ T cells from PBMCs. These receptors originate from a human donor in good health.

V and J are TRBV7-8 and TRBJ2-7; the D gene could be TRBD1 or TRBD2 (5 bases each). V gave up 5 bases and J gave up 4 bases, with 21 bases separating them. The CDR3 is 16 residues long. The V gene's germline CDR1 is SGHVS and CDR2 FQNEAQ. CDR3 loop: CASSPRQRGGLYEQYF. CDR3 DNA sequence: TGTGCCAGCAGCCCTAGACAGCGCGGCGGGTTATACGAGCAGTACTTC. The full variable domain, with the rest looked up from reference TRBV7-8 and TRBJ2-7, is GAGVSQSPRYKVAKRGQDVALRCDPISGHVSLFWYQQALGQGPEFLTYFQNEAQLDKSGLPSDRFFAERPEGSVSTLKIQRTQQEDSAVYLCASSPRQRGGLYEQYFGPGTRLTVT.

The rearrangement links TRBV5-1 to TRBJ2-3; 7 bases map to TRBD1. The CDR3 covers 15 residues. From germline, CDR1 is SGHRS and CDR2 YFSETQ. With 4 bases clipped from V and 2 bases from J, the junction kept 7 bases outside the gene matches. CDR3 sequence (DNA): TGCGCCAGCAGCCCGACAGGGATTATCACAGATACGCAGTATTTT. It translates to CASSPTGIITDTQYF.

The V and J genes are TRBV9 and TRBJ2-7; 7 nucleotides line up with TRBD1. J gave up 3 bases and V 4 bases, and 4 bases lay outside the gene matches. CDR1 is SGDLS and CDR2 is YYNGEE in the germline V gene. This CDR3 is built from 13 residues. The CDR3 DNA reads as TGTGCCAGCAGCCCCCGACAGGGCTACGAGCAGTACTTC. Protein sequence: CASSPRQGYEQYF.

The genes are TRBV3-1 and TRBJ1-1; 8 bases fit TRBD1. J gave up 2 bases and V 4 bases, and 3 bases lay outside the gene matches. Looked up from germline, CDR1 is LGHDT and CDR2 is YNNKEL (reference sequence). The CDR3 covers 14 residues. The CDR3 spells CASSRTGTNTEAFF. In nucleotides, the CDR3 is TGTGCCAGCAGCCGGACAGGGACAAACACTGAAGCTTTCTTT.

V usage is TRBV20-1 and J usage is TRBJ2-5; D call uncertain. This CDR3 is built from 12 residues. Germline loops: CDR1 DFQATT, CDR2 SNEGSKA (reference sequence). V lost 5 bases and J lost 4, with 11 bases in between. The CDR3 region is CSAGRIAETQYF. The CDR3 DNA reads TGCAGTGCTGGTCGCATAGCAGAGACCCAGTACTTC.

The rearrangement links TRBV2 to TRBJ2-7; a weak D match, TRBD2 (5 bases). The V gene's germline CDR1 is SNHLY and CDR2 FYNNEI. This CDR3 is 14 amino acids long. Trimming stripped 3 bases from V and 0 bases from J, with 9 bases between. CDR3: CASSDGKLSYEQYF. The CDR3 nucleotides read TGTGCCAGCAGTGACGGGAAACTCTCCTACGAGCAGTACTTC.

This sequence joins TRBV24-1 and TRBJ2-1; 8 positions agree with TRBD1. Germline values: CDR1 KGHDR, CDR2 SFDVKD. The CDR3 is 17 amino acids. J gave up 0 bases and V 6 bases, and 9 bases lay outside the gene matches. The CDR3 reads CATSRGAGTGSYNEQFF. CDR3 nucleotide sequence: TGTGCCACCAGTCGGGGTGCCGGGACAGGCTCCTACAATGAGCAGTTCTTC.

The V and J genes are TRBV20-1 and TRBJ2-1; 8 bases line up with TRBD2. From germline, CDR1 is DFQATT and CDR2 SNEGSKA (reference sequence). The ends lost 3 bases at V and 0 bases at J; junction bases unmatched: 7. There are 16 residues in the CDR3. In DNA, the CDR3 is TGCAGTGCTAGTATCACTAGCGGAAGCTCCTACAATGAGCAGTTCTTC. Encoded protein: CSASITSGSSYNEQFF.

The chain has TRBV7-2 and TRBJ2-5; perhaps TRBD1 as D (5 bases). CDR3 length equals 13 residues. Trimming removed 6 bases at V and 3 bases at J, with 11 bases between. CDR1 and CDR2 from the germline V gene are SGHTA and FQGNSA. The CDR3 region has the DNA TGTGCCAGCAGTGCCCAGGGAAAAGAGACCCAGTACTTC. Its protein product is CASSAQGKETQYF.

Here the CDR3 reads CASSLPSPGTGPGEAFF. The DNA of the CDR3 is TGTGCCAGCAGTTTACCTAGTCCCGGGACAGGGCCCGGTGAAGCTTTCTTT. The V call is TRBV28, the J call TRBJ1-1, with 9 bases aligning to TRBD1. V gave up 2 bases and J gave up 7 bases; unmatched junction bases: 14. The length of the CDR3 is 17 residues. Looked up from germline, CDR1 is MDHEN and CDR2 is SYDVKM. The full variable domain, its missing parts supplied by reference TRBV28 and TRBJ1-1, is DVKVTQSSRYLVKRTGEKVFLECVQDMDHENMFWYRQDPGLGLRLIYFSYDVKMKEKGDIPEGYSVSREKKERFSLILESASTNQTSMYLCASSLPSPGTGPGEAFFGQGTRLTVV.

The rearrangement uses TRBV4-2 and TRBJ2-3, with TRBD2 matching over 16 bases. The CDR3 covers 18 residues. Germline assignment: CDR1 LGHNA and CDR2 YNFKEQ. Trimming removed 0 bases from V and 5 bases from J; junction bases left unmatched: 5. The CDR3 nucleotides read TGTGCCAGCAGCCAAGATCGGGGACTAGCGGGAGGGCGAGATACGCAGTATTTT. Residues: CASSQDRGLAGGRDTQYF.

CDR3 in DNA: TGTGCCTGGAGTTTTACAGCCGTGAACACTGAAGCTTTCTTT. Its translation is CAWSFTAVNTEAFF. The V and J genes are TRBV30 and TRBJ1-1; D remains ambiguous. V dropped 2 bases and J dropped 0 bases, with 10 bases sitting between them. There are 14 residues in the CDR3. CDR1 is GTSNPN, CDR2 SVGIG, per germline (reference sequence).

The V gene is TRBV9, the J gene TRBJ1-3; D is unresolved. The germline V gene has CDR1 SGDLS and CDR2 YYNGEE. The CDR3 is made up of 13 amino acids. Trimming took 3 bases from V and 4 from J, leaving 8 bases between them. The CDR3 DNA sequence: TGTGCCAGCAGCGCGACACAAGGAAACACCATATATTTT. This translates into CASSATQGNTIYF. Complete variable domain (other parts from reference TRBV9 and TRBJ1-3): DSGVTQTPKHLITATGQRVTLRCSPRSGDLSVYWYQQSLDQGLQFLIQYYNGEERAKGNILERFSAQQFPDLHSELNLSSLELGDSALYFCASSATQGNTIYFGEGSWLTVV.

The chain carries TRBV9 and TRBJ2-7; TRBD2 aligns across 9 bases. The CDR3 has 15 amino acids. V gave up 0 bases and J gave up 2 bases; unmatched junction bases: 3. The germline gives CDR1 SGDLS, CDR2 YYNGEE. CDR3 loop: CASSVASGAAYEQYF. Here the CDR3 DNA reads TGTGCCAGCAGCGTAGCTAGCGGGGCAGCCTACGAGCAGTACTTC.

V and J are TRBV19 and TRBJ2-1; 8 positions agree with TRBD1. V shed 6 bases and J 9 bases; nucleotides not matched to a gene: 7. The CDR3 is 13 amino acids. Germline CDR1 and CDR2: LNHDA and SQIVND (reference sequence). The CDR3 nucleotides are TGTGCCAGTAGCCTACAGGGGGTTAGTGAGCAGTTCTTC. Amino acid sequence: CASSLQGVSEQFF. Drawing the rest from reference TRBV19 and TRBJ2-1, the complete variable domain is DGGITQSPKYLFRKEGQNVTLSCEQNLNHDAMYWYRQDPGQGLRLIYYSQIVNDFQKGDIAEGYSVSREKKESFPLTVTSAQKNPTAFYLCASSLQGVSEQFFGPGTRLTVL.

This rearrangement joins TRBV3-1 to TRBJ2-1, with TRBD2 matching 15 bases. The CDR3 loop spans 17 amino acids. With 4 bases clipped from V and 4 bases from J, the junction kept 5 bases outside the gene matches. Germline loops: CDR1 LGHDT, CDR2 YNNKEL (reference sequence). CDR3 bases: TGTGCCAGCAGCCCGATAGGACTAGCGGGAGGGTACAATGAGCAGTTCTTC. Translation gives CASSPIGLAGGYNEQFF.

V is TRBV30 and J is TRBJ1-2; D gene ambiguous. V gave up 1 base and J gave up 8 bases, with 11 bases separating them. The germline gives CDR1 GTSNPN, CDR2 SVGIG (reference sequence). The CDR3 is made up of 12 amino acids. CDR3 in amino acids: CAWSEVQEGYTF. The CDR3 DNA follows: TGTGCCTGGAGTGAGGTCCAAGAGGGCTACACCTTC. Full variable domain (outside the CDR3, taken from reference TRBV30 and TRBJ1-2): SQTIHQWPATLVQPVGSPLSLECTVEGTSNPNLYWYRQAAGRGLQLLFYSVGIGQISSEVPQNLSASRPQDRQFILSSKKLLLSDSGFYLCAWSEVQEGYTFGSGTRLTVV.

The rearrangement joins TRBV12-3 or TRBV12-4 to TRBJ2-5, with 7 bases fitting TRBD2. This CDR3 region has 15 residues. V shed 6 bases and J 5 bases; nucleotides not matched to a gene: 12. CDR3 DNA sequence: TGTGCCAGCAGCGCCCTTGTGGGGGGGATGGAGACCCAGTACTTC. Its translation is CASSALVGGMETQYF.

This clonotype was found a few times. The genes are TRBV23-1 and TRBJ2-7, with 11 positions matching TRBD1. TRBV23-1 is assigned to the ORF class and has an uncertain function. The junction had 4 bases not matched to a gene; V was cut back by 0 bases and J by 0 bases. This CDR3 has 17 residues. CDR3 sequence (DNA): TGCGCCAGCAGTCAATCCCGGACAGGGGGCAGCTCCTACGAGCAGTACTTC. It codes for CASSQSRTGGSSYEQYF.

The chain links TRBV30 to TRBJ1-5, with D uncertain. V lost 3 bases and J lost 2, with 14 bases in between. The CDR3 is made up of 15 amino acids. Per the germline V gene, CDR1 is GTSNPN and CDR2 is SVGIG (reference sequence). CDR3 region: CAWSGWQAGNQPQHF. The CDR3, as DNA: TGTGCCTGGAGCGGGTGGCAGGCAGGCAATCAGCCCCAGCATTTT.

The chain combines TRBV7-9 with TRBJ1-5, with no clear D. Trimming removed 1 base from V and 3 bases from J, with 19 bases in between. Germline CDR1 SEHNR, CDR2 FQNEAQ (reference sequence). The CDR3 runs to 18 residues. The CDR3 protein is CASSLGIEALSDNQPQHF. CDR3 coding DNA: TGTGCCAGCAGCTTAGGAATAGAGGCCCTTAGTGACAATCAGCCCCAGCATTTT. The variable domain in full, with the rest retrieved from reference TRBV7-9 and TRBJ1-5, is DTGVSQNPRHKITKRGQNVTFRCDPISEHNRLYWYRQTLGQGPEFLTYFQNEAQLEKSRLLSDRFSAERPKGSFSTLEIQRTEQGDSAMYLCASSLGIEALSDNQPQHFGDGTRLSIL.

The gene calls are TRBV3-1 and TRBJ1-2, with D perhaps matching TRBD1 (5 bases). Trimming took 5 bases from V and 6 from J, leaving 13 bases between them. Germline lookup yields CDR1 LGHDT and CDR2 YNNKEL (reference sequence). The CDR3 consists of 13 residues. CDR3 residues: CASSSGTPHGYTF. The CDR3 nucleotides are TGTGCCAGCAGCTCCGGGACCCCCCATGGCTACACCTTC.

This clonotype is a singleton in its sample. The chain couples TRBV18 to TRBJ2-5; D tentatively reads TRBD1 or TRBD2 (5 bases each). The CDR3 totals 17 residues. V dropped 0 bases and J dropped 0 bases, with 14 bases sitting between them. Germline values: CDR1 KGHSH, CDR2 LQKENI. The CDR3 DNA follows: TGTGCCAGCTCACCACCTGTTCGTGGGACGTACCAAGAGACCCAGTACTTC. Amino acids: CASSPPVRGTYQETQYF.

The J gene is TRBJ2-1, the V gene TRBV20-1; D may be TRBD2 (6 bases). CDR1 is DFQATT and CDR2 is SNEGSKA in the germline V gene (reference sequence). V was shortened by 6 bases and J by 4 bases, with 7 bases between the two germline ends. This CDR3 spans 11 amino acids. The CDR3 DNA is TGCAGTGCACTAGCTTACAATGAGCAGTTCTTC. This encodes CSALAYNEQFF.

V gene TRBV27 combines with J gene TRBJ2-4; D is perhaps TRBD1 (6 bases). This CDR3 comprises 17 residues. Germline assignment: CDR1 MNHEY and CDR2 SMNVEV (reference sequence). Trimming removed 2 bases from V and 4 bases from J, with 18 bases in between. CDR3 sequence: CASSLRPGALGKNIQYF. The CDR3 DNA reads TGTGCCAGCAGTTTACGACCAGGGGCGCTTGGGAAAAACATTCAGTACTTC.

The gene calls are TRBV30 and TRBJ2-1; no clear D. V lost 2 bases to trimming and J lost 6 bases, with 11 bases between them. Germline V CDR1 and CDR2: GTSNPN, SVGIG (reference sequence). CDR3 length equals 13 residues. This CDR3 reads CAWSSNLGNEQFF. The CDR3 DNA sequence: TGTGCCTGGAGTTCGAATTTGGGCAATGAGCAGTTCTTC.

The gene calls are TRBV20-1 and TRBJ2-5; TRBD2 matches 9 bases. CDR3 size: 14 residues. Germline V lookup: CDR1 DFQATT, CDR2 SNEGSKA (reference sequence). The CDR3 loop is CSPTGGRARETQYF. DNA of the CDR3: TGCAGCCCTACGGGCGGGAGGGCCAGGGAGACCCAGTACTTC.

The chain employs TRBV3-1 and TRBJ2-1, with unresolved D. V lost 1 base and J lost 13, with 11 bases in between. This CDR3 is built from 12 residues. In germline, CDR1 is LGHDT, CDR2 YNNKEL (reference sequence). The CDR3 here is CASSQGLQAQFF. CDR3 bases: TGTGCCAGCAGCCAAGGGTTGCAGGCACAGTTCTTC.